Below are 23 T cell receptor beta chains sequenced from a single sample in a study of metastatic and nonmetastatic thyroid tumors. Patients had received no treatment of any kind before thyroid surgery. TCRdb reanalyzed the PCR reads via MiXCR. The data contain about 33,000 clones, around 17% of them singletons. The sample consisted of blood. Every receptor here comes from a male donor with papillary thyroid cancer or a benign thyroid nodule (not recorded which). Some clones in this sample may be carry-over from other donors' samples.

At least ten counts were recorded for this clone. The chain carries TRBV6-1 and TRBJ2-7; 10 bases map to TRBD2. Germline CDR1 MNHNS, CDR2 SASEGT. Losses at the gene ends were 6 bases for V and 5 bases for J; bases not matched to a gene: 10. The CDR3 spans 15 residues. The CDR3: CASSIGAGGPNEQYF. As DNA, the CDR3 is TGTGCCAGCAGCATCGGAGCGGGGGGGCCCAACGAGCAGTACTTC.

This clone was found a few times. Written as DNA, the CDR3 is TGTGCCAGCAGAGGAGACAGGACCAACTATGGCTACACCTTC. Its translation: CASRGDRTNYGYTF. The chain recombines TRBV28 with TRBJ1-2, with TRBD1 as a possible D gene (6 bases). The germline V and J ends were trimmed by 6 bases and 2 bases, with 13 bases remaining between them. CDR1 MDHEN and CDR2 SYDVKM come from the germline V gene. The CDR3 length is 14 residues.

This clone was recorded at least ten times. This chain uses TRBV6-4 with TRBJ2-7, with 8 bases identical to TRBD2. The V and J ends lost 8 bases and 5 bases, in that order; junction bases with no gene match: 11. The length of the CDR3 is 14 residues. In germline, CDR1 is MRHNA, CDR2 SNTAGT. DNA of the CDR3: TGTGCCAGCCCCCCCTGGCTAGCGGGTCACGAGCAGTACTTC. Its translation: CASPPWLAGHEQYF.

The chain combines TRBV28 with TRBJ2-1, with 7 bases lining up with TRBD1. J lost 13 bases, V lost 4 bases, and 19 bases had no gene match. This CDR3 contains 16 residues. Germline values: CDR1 MDHEN, CDR2 SYDVKM. The CDR3 sequence: CASSSVGRGRYDYQFF. CDR3 in DNA: TGTGCCAGCAGTTCGGTGGGTAGGGGGCGTTACGATTATCAGTTCTTC.

A few counts support this clone. A read error may explain this, as a much larger clone is one base away. The chain employs TRBV5-1 and TRBJ2-3; possible D gene TRBD2, 6 bases. This CDR3 is 18 amino acids long. CDR1 is SGHRS and CDR2 is YFSETQ in the germline V gene. Trimming removed 1 base from V and 3 bases from J, with 21 bases in between. The CDR3 DNA reads as TGCGCCAGCAGCTTGACTAGCAGAGGAAAGGCATGGACAGATACGCAGTATTTT. Amino acid sequence: CASSLTSRGKAWTDTQYF.

This clone was seen a handful of times. An end of the junction differs from the germline gene, which may be a read error. J is TRBJ1-2 and V is TRBV6-1; D might be TRBD1 (5 bases). Germline V CDR1 and CDR2: MNHNS, SASEGT. The CDR3 is 13 residues long. CDR3 sequence: CVSKGLANYGHTF. The CDR3 coding sequence is TGTGTCAGTAAGGGACTAGCTAACTATGGCCACACCTTC.

This clone showed up just a few times. A single base separates this from a much larger clone, so it may be a read error. J is TRBJ2-7 and V is TRBV5-8; 11 bases are shared with TRBD2. With 2 bases clipped from V and 7 bases from J, the junction kept 11 bases outside the gene matches. The germline gives CDR1 SGHTS, CDR2 YDEGEE. The length of the CDR3 is 16 residues. CDR3 sequence reads: CASSFFRTSGFLEQYF. The CDR3 nucleotides are TGTGCCAGCAGCTTTTTTCGGACTAGCGGGTTTTTAGAGCAGTACTTC.

This clone was seen many times. This sequence joins TRBV2 and TRBJ2-1; TRBD1 matches 8 bases. The V and J ends lost 6 bases and 1 base, in that order; junction bases with no gene match: 8. CDR1 is SNHLY, CDR2 FYNNEI, per germline. The length of the CDR3 is 16 residues. The CDR3: CASSKDRVGSYNEQFF. CDR3 bases: TGTGCCAGCAGCAAGGACAGGGTAGGGTCCTACAATGAGCAGTTCTTC.

This chain links TRBV7-9 with TRBJ1-2; D is perhaps TRBD1 (6 bases). V was clipped by 1 base and J by 8 bases, with 14 bases between them. Germline V gene sequence: CDR1 SEHNR, CDR2 FQNEAQ (reference sequence). This CDR3 is 14 amino acids long. In DNA, the CDR3 is TGTGCCAGCAGCTTAGAAGGCAGGGGAAGAGGCTACACCTTC. Translation: CASSLEGRGRGYTF.

This clone was seen at least ten times. The V gene is TRBV30, the J gene TRBJ2-5; no firm D call. V gave up 0 bases and J gave up 3 bases, with 8 bases separating them. The germline CDR1 and CDR2 sequences are GTSNPN and SVGIG (reference sequence). The CDR3 is 13 amino acids. The CDR3 is CAWSVRLEETQYF. The CDR3 DNA sequence: TGTGCCTGGAGTGTACGATTAGAAGAGACCCAGTACTTC.

This clone was detected many times. CDR3 loop: CASSQGRYGEDSNEKLFF. CDR3 in DNA: TGCGCCAGCAGCCAAGGGCGGTACGGGGAGGACTCCAATGAAAAACTGTTTTTT. The rearrangement joins TRBV4-3 to TRBJ1-4; no clear D gene. Per germline, CDR1 LGHNA and CDR2 YSLEER. This CDR3 is built from 18 residues. V was shortened by 1 base and J by 5 bases, with 20 bases between the two germline ends.

This clone was found many times. The chain couples TRBV30 to TRBJ1-3; D is unresolved. The CDR3 has 13 amino acids. Germline CDR1 GTSNPN, CDR2 SVGIG (reference sequence). The ends were cut back, 2 bases at V and 1 base at J, with 6 bases in the middle. The CDR3 DNA sequence: TGTGCCTGGAGTTGGAATTCTGGAAACACCATATATTTT. It specifies CAWSWNSGNTIYF.

This clone occurred many times. V and J are TRBV12-3 or TRBV12-4 and TRBJ2-7; D uncertain. The CDR3 has 11 residues. Trimming pared 5 bases from V and 5 bases from J, leaving 7 bases between. CDR3: CASSQLNEQYF. Here the CDR3 DNA reads TGTGCCAGCAGTCAACTGAACGAGCAGTACTTC.

This clone was seen repeatedly, ten times or more. The chain couples TRBV7-2 to TRBJ1-1, with 9 positions matching TRBD1. J lost 6 bases, V lost 6 bases, and 8 bases had no gene match. Germline CDR1 reads SGHTA; CDR2 reads FQGNSA. The CDR3 spans 14 residues. The CDR3 here is CASRDSGQGAEAFF. CDR3 nucleotide sequence: TGTGCCAGCAGAGATTCGGGACAGGGCGCTGAAGCTTTCTTT.

This clone is labeled as medium-sized. J is TRBJ2-3 and V is TRBV27, with TRBD2 matching over 9 bases. Germline CDR1 reads MNHEY; CDR2 reads SMNVEV (reference sequence). Germline trimming cut 1 base from V and 1 base from J; bases unmatched to any gene: 3. This CDR3 region has 16 residues. The CDR3 region is CASSLWGGRGTDTQYF. CDR3 in DNA: TGTGCCAGCAGTTTATGGGGCGGGAGGGGCACAGATACGCAGTATTTT.

This clone was picked up many times. The chain uses TRBV27 and TRBJ2-1, with D perhaps matching TRBD2 (7 bases). V was clipped by 7 bases and J by 1 base, with 20 bases between them. The CDR3 totals 17 residues. Germline assignment: CDR1 MNHEY and CDR2 SMNVEV (reference sequence). CDR3 protein: CASKDLGGQWSYNEQFF. The CDR3 bases are TGTGCCAGCAAAGATCTGGGGGGGCAATGGTCCTACAATGAGCAGTTCTTC.

This clone was found many times. This chain links TRBV10-3 with TRBJ1-2; perhaps TRBD1 as D (6 bases). Germline V gene lookup returns CDR1 ENHRY and CDR2 SYGVKD. CDR3 size: 12 residues. With 2 bases removed from V and 6 bases from J, the gap between germline ends came to 7 bases. As DNA, the CDR3 is TGTGCCATCAGTGAGACAGGGAATGGCTACACCTTC. This gives the protein CAISETGNGYTF.

This clone is judged medium-sized (0.01 to 0.1%). This chain joins TRBV6-2 or TRBV6-3 and TRBJ2-1; D may be TRBD2 (6 bases). The germline V gene encodes CDR1 MNHEY and CDR2 SVGEGT. The CDR3 spans 16 residues. Trimming stripped 1 base from V and 1 base from J, with 11 bases between. The CDR3: CASSYLAVRSYNEQFF. As DNA, the CDR3 is TGTGCCAGCAGTTACTTAGCGGTCAGATCCTACAATGAGCAGTTCTTC.

The sample holds many counts of this clone. The gene calls are TRBV14 and TRBJ1-5; D is possibly TRBD1 (5 bases). This CDR3 is built from 13 residues. Trimming removed 1 base at V and 5 bases at J, with 6 bases between. Germline-derived CDR1 and CDR2 are SGHDN and FVKESK. CDR3 in amino acids: CASSQGDDQPQHF. CDR3 nucleotide sequence: TGTGCCAGCAGCCAAGGGGACGATCAGCCCCAGCATTTT.

About this clone itself: An end of the junction does not agree with germline; a read error may underlie this. This chain links TRBV12-3 or TRBV12-4 with TRBJ1-6; 11 bases map to TRBD1. CDR3 length: 15 amino acids. The DNA for the CDR3 is TGTGCCAGCAGACCGGGACAGGGGGTATATTCACACCTCCACTTT. It yields the protein CASRPGQGVYSHLHF.

This clone was seen repeatedly, ten times or more. In DNA form, the CDR3 reads TGTGCCAGTAGTATAATAGGAGCGGGAGGCGTGTCCAAAAACATTCAGTACTTC. Residues: CASSIIGAGGVSKNIQYF. The chain couples TRBV19 to TRBJ2-4; 9 bases match TRBD2. CDR1 and CDR2 from the germline V gene are LNHDA and SQIVND (reference sequence). Trimming took 2 bases from V and 2 from J; bases not matched to a gene: 10. The CDR3 is 18 amino acids.

For this clone: One end of the junction varies from germline; a read error may be responsible. J is TRBJ2-6 and V is TRBV6-1; D remains ambiguous. The germline gives CDR1 MNHNS, CDR2 SASEGT. This CDR3 spans 14 amino acids. CDR3 in amino acids: CASSAVSEANVLTF. The CDR3 DNA is TGTGCCAGCAGTGCGGTCTCTGAGGCCAACGTCCTTACTTTC.

This clone was seen ten or more times. The V call is TRBV27, the J call TRBJ1-4; 8 bases fit TRBD1. Trimming took 6 bases from V and 1 from J; bases not matched to a gene: 4. This CDR3 has 15 amino acids. The V gene's germline CDR1 is MNHEY and CDR2 SMNVEV (reference sequence). In DNA, the CDR3 is TGTGCCAGCAGACGAACAGGGGGAACTAATGAAAAACTGTTTTTT. Translated, it gives CASRRTGGTNEKLFF.